The 5 T cell receptor beta chains reported below all come from one sample, sequenced in a study of neurological immune-mediated disorders. Each CDR3 protein is one row after TCRdb ran MiXCR on the 5' RACE reads. Of about 49,000 distinct CDR3 sequences in the sample, 10% were seen once. Sample time point: longitudinal time-point 1 (baseline). Sequences were obtained from PBMCs. The receptors originated from a woman in her thirties or forties in good health.

This clonotype has ten or more counts. The J gene is TRBJ2-1, the V gene TRBV6-2 or TRBV6-3; 10 nucleotides line up with TRBD2. Germline V gives CDR1 MNHEY, CDR2 SVGEGT. Trimming cost V 3 bases and J 4 bases; bases outside gene matches: 6. CDR3 size: 16 residues. The CDR3 is CASSYSRTSGYNEQFF. The CDR3 region has the DNA TGTGCCAGCAGTTATTCCAGGACTAGCGGTTACAATGAGCAGTTCTTC.

This clonotype was detected many times. V and J are TRBV20-1 and TRBJ2-1; 8 nucleotides match TRBD2. The CDR3 has 14 residues. CDR1 and CDR2 (germline): DFQATT, SNEGSKA (reference sequence). J was trimmed by 7 bases and V by 1 base; bases with no gene match: 6. The CDR3 nucleotides read TGCAGTGCTAGAGTCCCAGCGGGAGTAAATGAGCAGTTCTTC. Its translation is CSARVPAGVNEQFF.

Many counts were recorded for this clonotype. This chain connects TRBV5-6 to TRBJ1-6; D is possibly TRBD1 (6 bases). The CDR3 has 16 amino acids. Germline V gene data show CDR1 as SGHDT and CDR2 as YYEEEE. Trimming stripped 3 bases from V and 7 bases from J, with 17 bases between. CDR3 nucleotide sequence: TGTGCCAGCAGCTCGCTAAAAGGACAGAAAAATTCACCCCTCCACTTT. Its protein product is CASSSLKGQKNSPLHF.

This clonotype was seen more than once but under ten times. CDR3 loop: CSARVSALSHSGANVLTF. The CDR3 bases are TGCAGTGCTAGAGTTTCCGCTCTTAGTCACTCTGGGGCCAACGTCCTGACTTTC. The chain couples TRBV20-1 to TRBJ2-6, with D unclear. In germline, CDR1 is DFQATT, CDR2 SNEGSKA (reference sequence). This CDR3 has 18 amino acids. The V end lost 1 base, the J end lost 0 bases, and 16 bases lay between the germline ends.

This clonotype showed up many times. The chain recombines TRBV9 with TRBJ2-1, with 15 bases identical to TRBD2. Germline lookup yields CDR1 SGDLS and CDR2 YYNGEE. Trimming took 4 bases from V and 0 from J; bases not matched to a gene: 5. This CDR3 is built from 18 residues. Here the CDR3 DNA reads TGTGCCAGCAGCCCGGGGACTAGCGGGAGGCACTCCTACAATGAGCAGTTCTTC. As protein: CASSPGTSGRHSYNEQFF.